A selection of T cell receptor beta chains follows, all from one sample in a study of cytomegalovirus exposure and HLA in healthy donors. Measured with immunoSEQ multiplex PCR; TCRdb has only the in-frame clones, and not every one. The sample has 140,000 to 150,000 clones, around three quarters seen once. Sequencing used PBMCs. The source of these receptors is a man in his forties in good health and CMV-seropositive. Both conserved end residues are part of each CDR3. Each record gives: V gene, D gene, J gene, CDR3 protein, CDR3 DNA. A D gene is named only where the DNA matches it firmly.

v_call: TRBV6-1
d_call: -
j_call: TRBJ2-5
cdr3_aa: CASSEVGGTATQYF
cdr3_nt: TGTGCCAGCAGTGAAGTTGGCGGGACAGCGACCCAGTACTTC

v_call: TRBV28
d_call: -
j_call: TRBJ1-5
cdr3_aa: CASSLPSLNQPQHF
cdr3_nt: TGTGCCAGCAGTCTACCGAGTCTCAATCAGCCCCAGCATTTT

v_call: TRBV5-5
d_call: -
j_call: TRBJ2-1
cdr3_aa: CASSLMRQFMDEQFF
cdr3_nt: TGTGCCAGCAGCTTAATGCGACAGTTTATGGATGAGCAGTTCTTC

v_call: TRBV28
d_call: -
j_call: TRBJ1-2
cdr3_aa: CASSLDRGYGYTF
cdr3_nt: TGTGCCAGCAGTTTGGATCGAGGATATGGCTACACCTTC

v_call: TRBV7-3
d_call: -
j_call: TRBJ2-3
cdr3_aa: CASGLSITDTQYF
cdr3_nt: TGTGCCAGCGGGCTGTCAATCACAGATACGCAGTATTTT

v_call: TRBV6-5
d_call: -
j_call: TRBJ2-7
cdr3_aa: CASHGGESEQYF
cdr3_nt: TGTGCCAGCCACGGCGGGGAAAGCGAGCAGTACTTC

v_call: TRBV6-5
d_call: TRBD1
j_call: TRBJ2-2
cdr3_aa: CASRTDRAHTGELFF
cdr3_nt: TGTGCCAGCAGAACGGACAGGGCGCACACCGGGGAGCTGTTTTTT

v_call: TRBV4-1
d_call: -
j_call: TRBJ2-1
cdr3_aa: CASSTIKKVDNEQFF
cdr3_nt: TGCGCCAGCAGCACTATCAAAAAAGTGGACAATGAGCAGTTCTTC

v_call: TRBV6-5
d_call: TRBD2
j_call: TRBJ2-1
cdr3_aa: CASSARRAGGNEQFF
cdr3_nt: TGTGCCAGCAGTGCCCGAAGAGCGGGAGGCAATGAGCAGTTCTTC

v_call: TRBV6-5
d_call: TRBD1
j_call: TRBJ1-4
cdr3_aa: CASSRTPDRGVKLFF
cdr3_nt: TGTGCCAGCAGCCGAACTCCGGACAGGGGGGTAAAACTGTTTTTT

v_call: TRBV27
d_call: -
j_call: TRBJ1-4
cdr3_aa: CASSSDGATNEKLFF
cdr3_nt: TGTGCCAGCAGTTCAGACGGAGCAACTAATGAAAAACTGTTTTTT